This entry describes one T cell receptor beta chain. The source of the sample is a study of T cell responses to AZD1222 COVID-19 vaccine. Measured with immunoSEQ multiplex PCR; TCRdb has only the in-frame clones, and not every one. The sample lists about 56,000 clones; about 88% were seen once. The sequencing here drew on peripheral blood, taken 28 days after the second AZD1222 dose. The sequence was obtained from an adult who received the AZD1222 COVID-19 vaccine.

The CDR3 region has the DNA TGCGCCAGCAGCTTGATAGGCAGGGTCCAACGTGCGACCCAGTACTTC. Protein product: CASSLIGRVQRATQYF. The rearrangement uses TRBV5-1 and TRBJ2-5; weak D call: TRBD1 (5 bases). Per germline, CDR1 SGHRS and CDR2 YFSETQ. The germline V and J ends were trimmed by 1 base and 7 bases, with 20 bases remaining between them. The CDR3 totals 16 residues.